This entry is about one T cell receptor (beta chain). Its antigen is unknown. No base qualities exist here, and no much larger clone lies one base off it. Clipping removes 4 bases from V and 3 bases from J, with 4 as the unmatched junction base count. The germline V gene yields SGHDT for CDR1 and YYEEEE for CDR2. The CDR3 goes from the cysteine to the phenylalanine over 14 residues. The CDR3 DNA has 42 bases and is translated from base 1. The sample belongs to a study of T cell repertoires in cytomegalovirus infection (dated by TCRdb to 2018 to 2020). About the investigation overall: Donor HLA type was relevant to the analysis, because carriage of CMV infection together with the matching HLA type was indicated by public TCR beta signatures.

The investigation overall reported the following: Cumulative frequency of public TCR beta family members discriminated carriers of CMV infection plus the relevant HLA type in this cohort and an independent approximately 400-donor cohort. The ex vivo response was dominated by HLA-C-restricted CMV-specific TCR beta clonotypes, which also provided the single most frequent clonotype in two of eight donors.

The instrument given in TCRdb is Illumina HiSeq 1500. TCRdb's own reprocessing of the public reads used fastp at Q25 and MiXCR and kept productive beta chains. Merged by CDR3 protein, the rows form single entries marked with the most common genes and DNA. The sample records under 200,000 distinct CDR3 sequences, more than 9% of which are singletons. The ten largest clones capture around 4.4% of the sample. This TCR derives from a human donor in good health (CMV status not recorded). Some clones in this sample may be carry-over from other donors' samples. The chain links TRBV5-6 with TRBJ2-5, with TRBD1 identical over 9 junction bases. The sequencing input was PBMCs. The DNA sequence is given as TGTGCCAGCAGCCGGGACAGGGTTGAAGAGACCCAGTACTTC. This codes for CASSRDRVEETQYF.